Listed here are 13 T cell receptor beta chains from one sample, sequenced in a study of cytomegalovirus exposure and HLA in healthy donors. PCR amplification relied on 60 Vbeta primers (plus 13 Jbeta primers). Sequenced by immunoSEQ multiplex PCR; TCRdb stores in-frame clones only, minus some. The sample includes 200,000 or so clones, about 89% of them seen just once. The specimen sequenced was PBMCs. These receptors were taken from a man under 40 in good health and CMV-seronegative.

The chain has TRBV6-5 and TRBJ2-1; D might be TRBD2 (7 bases). The germline V gene has CDR1 MNHEY and CDR2 SVGAGI. The V and J ends lost 7 bases and 1 base respectively, with 14 bases between them. CDR3 length equals 15 residues. The CDR3 sequence: CASKQQGGSYNEQFF. Written as DNA, the CDR3 is TGTGCCAGCAAACAACAGGGAGGGTCCTACAATGAGCAGTTCTTC.

The CDR3 spells CASSQDRVRTGELFF. DNA for the CDR3: TGTGCCAGCAGCCAAGACAGGGTCCGGACCGGGGAGCTGTTTTTT. V gene TRBV14 combines with J gene TRBJ2-2; perhaps TRBD1 as D (5 bases). Trimming pared 0 bases from V and 5 bases from J, leaving 10 bases between. This CDR3 spans 15 amino acids. The germline V gene encodes CDR1 SGHDN and CDR2 FVKESK. The variable domain in full, with the rest retrieved from reference TRBV14 and TRBJ2-2, is EAGVTQFPSHSVIEKGQTVTLRCDPISGHDNLYWYRRVMGKEIKFLLHFVKESKQDESGMPNNRFLAERTGGTYSTLKVQPAELEDSGVYFCASSQDRVRTGELFFGEGSRLTVL.

In this sample, this clone turned up once. The CDR3 DNA reads as TGCAGTGCTGGGACTAGCGGGCAGTTCTTC. Protein: CSAGTSGQFF. The chain links TRBV20-1 to TRBJ2-1; 11 bases fit TRBD2. V lost 5 bases to trimming and J lost 12 bases; unmatched junction nucleotides: 0. Per germline, CDR1 DFQATT and CDR2 SNEGSKA (reference sequence). The CDR3 is made up of 10 amino acids.

The chain joins TRBV30 to TRBJ2-3, with 9 positions matching TRBD2. Germline V gene sequence: CDR1 GTSNPN, CDR2 SVGIG (reference sequence). The CDR3 loop spans 17 amino acids. V lost 0 bases, J lost 4 bases, and 11 bases stayed unmatched. In DNA, the CDR3 is TGTGCCTGGAGTGTAAGGGCGGGAGGGCGGAGGGCAGATACGCAGTATTTT. This translates into CAWSVRAGGRRADTQYF.

The rearrangement links TRBV7-2 to TRBJ1-3; D is ambiguous. V was trimmed by 5 bases and J by 6 bases, leaving 8 bases between them. The CDR3 sequence is 12 residues long. The germline V gene has CDR1 SGHTA and CDR2 FQGNSA. The CDR3 is CASSLGPNTIYF. The DNA of the CDR3 is TGTGCCAGCAGCCTGGGCCCAAACACCATATATTTT.

The chain carries TRBV5-6 and TRBJ2-2; D call uncertain. The CDR3 consists of 14 residues. Germline V CDR1 and CDR2: SGHDT, YYEEEE. The ends were cut back, 5 bases at V and 7 bases at J, with 15 bases in the middle. Here the CDR3 reads CASSLTRPSGELFF. CDR3 bases: TGTGCCAGCAGTCTCACCAGGCCGAGCGGGGAGCTGTTTTTT.

The rearrangement uses TRBV18 and TRBJ2-5; 11 bases agree with TRBD2. Germline V gives CDR1 KGHSH, CDR2 LQKENI. The CDR3 has 16 residues. The V and J ends lost 1 base and 0 bases, in that order; junction bases with no gene match: 1. CDR3 amino acids: CASSPRGLADQETQYF. CDR3 nucleotides: TGTGCCAGCTCACCACGGGGACTAGCGGACCAAGAGACCCAGTACTTC.

V gene TRBV4-2 combines with J gene TRBJ1-5; possible D gene TRBD1, 5 bases. Germline values: CDR1 LGHNA, CDR2 YNFKEQ. V was trimmed by 2 bases and J by 1 base, leaving 6 bases between them. This CDR3 contains 14 residues. The CDR3 is CASSQRGSNQPQHF. The CDR3 region has the DNA TGTGCCAGCAGCCAAAGGGGCAGCAATCAGCCCCAGCATTTT.

This clone was picked up a small number of times. V gene TRBV7-8 combines with J gene TRBJ2-7; possibly TRBD1 for D (5 bases). The CDR3 has 15 residues. Germline V CDR1 and CDR2: SGHVS, FQNEAQ. V was cut by 0 bases and J by 3 bases, with 12 bases left in between. CDR3 amino acids: CASSLAGFTGYEQYF. The CDR3 DNA reads TGTGCCAGCAGCTTAGCCGGATTTACAGGCTACGAGCAGTACTTC. Combining the CDR3 with reference TRBV7-8 and TRBJ2-7 gives the whole variable domain GAGVSQSPRYKVAKRGQDVALRCDPISGHVSLFWYQQALGQGPEFLTYFQNEAQLDKSGLPSDRFFAERPEGSVSTLKIQRTQQEDSAVYLCASSLAGFTGYEQYFGPGTRLTVT.

The chain combines TRBV10-1 with TRBJ2-3, with 7 bases matching TRBD2. Germline CDR1 and CDR2: WNHNN and SYGVQD (reference sequence). This CDR3 contains 15 residues. Losses at the gene ends were 6 bases for V and 2 bases for J; bases not matched to a gene: 8. Here the CDR3 DNA reads TGCGCCAGCAGCCTCACGGGGGGTTTCACAGATACGCAGTATTTT. Translating gives CASSLTGGFTDTQYF.

This rearrangement joins TRBV6-6 to TRBJ2-1, with D perhaps TRBD1 (7 bases). The V gene's germline CDR1 is MNHNY and CDR2 SVGAGI (reference sequence). Trimming stripped 6 bases from V and 0 bases from J, with 12 bases between. The CDR3 is 15 amino acids. DNA of the CDR3: TGTGCCAGCAGCAGGGGGGACCCCTCCTACAATGAGCAGTTCTTC. It codes for CASSRGDPSYNEQFF.

This clone has just a few counts. J is TRBJ2-7 and V is TRBV11-2; maybe TRBD1 (5 bases). The CDR3 totals 17 residues. V lost 6 bases, J lost 7 bases, and 28 bases lay in between. In germline, CDR1 is SGHAT, CDR2 FQNNGV. The CDR3 region has the DNA TGTGCCAGCAGTTCAAGGGGCGGCCCACATGGGGTTGGGGAGCAGTACTTC. Translated: CASSSRGGPHGVGEQYF.

The rearrangement uses TRBV27 and TRBJ1-1; no clear D. CDR3 length equals 13 residues. Germline CDR1 reads MNHEY; CDR2 reads SMNVEV (reference sequence). Trimming took 5 bases from V and 5 from J, leaving 12 bases between them. The CDR3 reads CASSPALWTEAFF. For the CDR3, the DNA is TGTGCCAGCAGTCCCGCGTTGTGGACTGAAGCTTTCTTT.